This T cell receptor beta chain was captured in a study of control samples from healthy donors and cancer patients. The repertoire was sequenced with immunoSEQ multiplex PCR; TCRdb's copy has only in-frame clones and lacks some. The sample yields 400,000 to 500,000 clones, approximately 92% seen once. The CDR3 is made up of 16 amino acids. The germline gives CDR1 SGHRS, CDR2 YFSETQ. V lost 4 bases, J lost 2 bases, and 17 bases lay in between. This chain connects TRBV5-1 to TRBJ2-3; D might be TRBD1 (5 bases). The TCR was taken from a man between 35 and 55 years old with head and neck cancer. Sequenced: PBMCs. CDR3 region: CASSVRTSASTDTQYF. The CDR3 DNA is TGCGCCAGCAGCGTACGGACATCGGCTTCCACAGATACGCAGTATTTT.